This T cell receptor beta chain was sequenced for a study of hypomethylating agent response in myelodysplastic syndrome. CDR1 is MGHRA and CDR2 is YSYEKL in the germline V gene. J gave up 4 bases and V 1 base, and 1 base lay outside the gene matches. CDR3 length: 15 residues. Sequencing was performed with immunoSEQ multiplex PCR; in TCRdb, only in-frame clones are kept and a portion is missing. The sample holds roughly 4,600 clones, roughly 80% seen once. This sequence joins TRBV4-1 and TRBJ1-4; 9 positions match TRBD1. The sequences come from bone marrow, collected before or after starting hypomethylating agent treatment for myelodysplastic syndrome (not recorded which). The receptor was derived from a human donor with myelodysplastic syndrome. In DNA, the CDR3 is TGCGCCAGCAGCCAAGGGACAGGGGATAATGAAAAACTGTTTTTT. Translation: CASSQGTGDNEKLFF.